The clone carrying this T cell receptor (beta chain) has a handful of counts. The germline CDR1 and CDR2 sequences are SGHNT and YYREEE (reference sequence). After removal of 4 bases from V and 7 bases from J, the junction contained 5 bases not matched to a gene. The CDR3 consists of 13 residues. The sample comes from a study of T-cell memory formation after mild COVID-19. TCRdb passed the 5' RACE reads through MiXCR, listing each CDR3 protein once. The data contain about 190,000 distinct CDR3 sequences, roughly a tenth of them seen just once; the ten biggest clones take up 2.5% to 3.5%. The gene calls are TRBV5-4 and TRBJ2-1; 7 bases are a match to TRBD2. The sample comprised PBMCs or a T cell subset sorted from them (not recorded which). This clonotype was sampled from a man aged 18 to 30 who had mild COVID-19 (a few samples of this study predate the infection). Cell type and time point are not known. The CDR3 spells CASSNQGGNEQFF. The CDR3 DNA sequence: TGTGCCAGCAGCAATCAGGGAGGGAATGAGCAGTTCTTC.